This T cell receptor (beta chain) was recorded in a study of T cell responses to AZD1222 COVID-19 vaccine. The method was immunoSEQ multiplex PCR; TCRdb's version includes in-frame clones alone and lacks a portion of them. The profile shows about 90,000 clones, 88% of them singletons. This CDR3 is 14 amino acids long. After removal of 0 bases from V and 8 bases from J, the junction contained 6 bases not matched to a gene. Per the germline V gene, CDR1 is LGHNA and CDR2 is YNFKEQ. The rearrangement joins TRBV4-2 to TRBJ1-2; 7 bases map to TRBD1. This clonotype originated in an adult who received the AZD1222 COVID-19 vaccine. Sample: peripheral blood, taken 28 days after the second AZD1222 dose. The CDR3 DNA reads TGTGCCAGCAGCCAAGAGAGGGGGCCGCTAGGCTACACCTTC. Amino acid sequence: CASSQERGPLGYTF.